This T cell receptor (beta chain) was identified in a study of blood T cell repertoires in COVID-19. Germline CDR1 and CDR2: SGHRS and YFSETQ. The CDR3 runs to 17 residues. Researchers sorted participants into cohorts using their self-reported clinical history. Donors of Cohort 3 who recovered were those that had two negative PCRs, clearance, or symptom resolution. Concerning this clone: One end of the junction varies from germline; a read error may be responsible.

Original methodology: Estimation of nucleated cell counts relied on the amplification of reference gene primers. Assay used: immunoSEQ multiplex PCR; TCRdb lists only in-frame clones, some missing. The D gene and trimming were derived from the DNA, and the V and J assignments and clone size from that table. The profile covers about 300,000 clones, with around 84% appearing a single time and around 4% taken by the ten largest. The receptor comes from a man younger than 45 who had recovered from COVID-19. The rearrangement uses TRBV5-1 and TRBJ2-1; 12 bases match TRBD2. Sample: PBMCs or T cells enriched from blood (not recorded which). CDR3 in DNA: TGCGCCAGCCGCTTGGGCTCTAGCGGGAGGGCCCTAGGTGAGCAGTTCTTC. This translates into CASRLGSSGRALGEQFF.